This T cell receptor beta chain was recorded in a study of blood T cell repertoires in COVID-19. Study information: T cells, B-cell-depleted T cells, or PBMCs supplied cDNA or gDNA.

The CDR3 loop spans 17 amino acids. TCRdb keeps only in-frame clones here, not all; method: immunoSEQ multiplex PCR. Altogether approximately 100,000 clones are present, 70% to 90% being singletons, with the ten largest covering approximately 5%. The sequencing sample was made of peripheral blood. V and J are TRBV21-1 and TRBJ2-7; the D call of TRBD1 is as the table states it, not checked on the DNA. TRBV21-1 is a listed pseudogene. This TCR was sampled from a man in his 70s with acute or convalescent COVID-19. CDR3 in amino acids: CASSKVEQQGTSYEQYV. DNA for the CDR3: TGTGCCAGCAGCAAAGTAGAACAGCAGGGGACCTCCTACGAGCAGTACGTC.